The 24 T cell receptor beta chains in this list originate from one sample, sequenced in a study of blood T cell repertoires in COVID-19. Assay used: immunoSEQ multiplex PCR; TCRdb lists only in-frame clones, some missing. The sample records roughly 230,000 clones, approximately 85% being singletons. The material sequenced was peripheral blood. These receptor sequences come from a man in his forties or fifties with acute or convalescent COVID-19.

The rearrangement joins TRBV3-1 (or the pseudogene TRBV3-2) to TRBJ1-4; TRBD1 is a possible D gene (6 bases). The CDR3 is 15 amino acids. Trimming left V 4 bases short and J 8 bases short, with 17 bases between. Germline V gene data show CDR1 as LGHDT and CDR2 as YNNKEL (reference sequence). The CDR3 loop reads CASSPPGGAREKLFF. The CDR3, as DNA: TGTGCCAGCAGCCCCCCGGGGGGGGCTCGGGAAAAACTGTTTTTT.

The chain is built from TRBV19 and TRBJ1-5; tentative D call: TRBD1 (5 bases). This CDR3 comprises 18 residues. Trimming pared 4 bases from V and 1 base from J, leaving 20 bases between. Germline loops: CDR1 LNHDA, CDR2 SQIVND (reference sequence). Here the CDR3 reads CASSTPRGGVSSNQPQHF. In nucleotides, the CDR3 is TGTGCCAGTAGTACACCTAGGGGCGGAGTATCGAGCAATCAGCCCCAGCATTTT.

The chain is built from TRBV19 and TRBJ1-3; D is uncertain. Germline CDR1 is LNHDA and CDR2 is SQIVND (reference sequence). Deletions cut 5 bases from V and 0 bases from J, with 14 bases between. CDR3 length: 16 residues. The CDR3 is CASSPSTVISGNTIYF. CDR3 bases: TGTGCCAGTAGTCCTTCCACGGTGATCTCTGGAAACACCATATATTTT.

The CDR3 protein is CASSNRLAITDTQYF. As DNA, the CDR3 is TGTGCCAGCAGTAATCGACTAGCCATCACAGATACGCAGTATTTT. The chain carries TRBV27 and TRBJ2-3, with 7 bases lining up with TRBD2. This CDR3 contains 15 residues. With 5 bases clipped from V and 2 bases from J, the junction kept 7 bases outside the gene matches. The V gene's germline CDR1 is MNHEY and CDR2 SMNVEV (reference sequence).

This chain connects TRBV5-8 to TRBJ1-2, with TRBD1 matching over 9 bases. Germline lookup yields CDR1 SGHTS and CDR2 YDEGEE. The V gene end was trimmed by 3 bases and the J gene end by 2 bases; junction bases not matched to a gene: 14. This CDR3 comprises 18 residues. The CDR3 sequence is CASSYALAPGQGNYGYTF. The CDR3, as DNA: TGTGCCAGCAGCTACGCGTTGGCTCCGGGACAGGGAAACTATGGCTACACCTTC.

The chain employs TRBV6-1 and TRBJ2-2; D is possibly TRBD1 (6 bases). Germline V gene lookup returns CDR1 MNHNS and CDR2 SASEGT. This CDR3 has 14 residues. The V and J ends lost 3 bases and 8 bases respectively, with 13 bases between them. The CDR3 reads CASSDEGVWGELFF. The CDR3 DNA reads TGTGCCAGCAGTGATGAGGGGGTATGGGGGGAGCTGTTTTTT.

This rearrangement joins TRBV5-1 to TRBJ1-3; tentative D call: TRBD1 (6 bases). This CDR3 comprises 14 residues. V lost 3 bases, J lost 1 base, and 8 bases lay in between. Germline lookup yields CDR1 SGHRS and CDR2 YFSETQ. Here the CDR3 DNA reads TGCGCCAGCAGCTCAACAGGGTCTGGAAACACCATATATTTT. Its translation: CASSSTGSGNTIYF.

Written as DNA, the CDR3 is TGTGCCAGCAGCTTCGGCGCCGTTGTAGCGGGGGGGCTGGAGCAGTTCTTC. Encoded protein: CASSFGAVVAGGLEQFF. This sequence joins TRBV5-6 and TRBJ2-1; 11 bases align to TRBD2. CDR1 and CDR2 (germline): SGHDT, YYEEEE. V lost 2 bases to trimming and J lost 10 bases; unmatched junction nucleotides: 14. This CDR3 is built from 17 residues.

In the case of this clone: A read error may produce the germline difference seen at one junction end. The J gene is TRBJ2-7, the V gene TRBV7-7; unclear D gene. Germline assignment: CDR1 SSHAT and CDR2 FNYEAQ (reference sequence). The CDR3 consists of 15 residues. CDR3 loop: CASSLGVGTADEQYF. In DNA form, the CDR3 reads TGTGCTAGCAGCTTAGGAGTCGGAACAGCAGACGAGCAGTACTTC.

The sample holds one count of this clone. CDR3 DNA: TGTGCCAGCACCGGTAGCGGGGTCTCCTACGAGCAGTACTTC. Its protein is CASTGSGVSYEQYF. This chain links TRBV2 with TRBJ2-7; 8 bases line up with TRBD2. In germline, CDR1 is SNHLY, CDR2 FYNNEI. The CDR3 is 14 amino acids. V was clipped by 7 bases and J by 0 bases; unmatched bases: 5.

This clone showed up just once. The J gene is TRBJ1-1, the V gene TRBV19, with TRBD1 as a possible D gene (5 bases). Per germline, CDR1 LNHDA and CDR2 SQIVND (reference sequence). V dropped 4 bases and J dropped 1 base, with 10 bases sitting between them. CDR3 length equals 14 residues. CDR3 sequence: CASSTTDRNTEAFF. The CDR3, as DNA: TGTGCCAGTAGTACTACAGACAGGAACACTGAAGCTTTCTTT. Full variable domain (remainder filled in from reference TRBV19 and TRBJ1-1): DGGITQSPKYLFRKEGQNVTLSCEQNLNHDAMYWYRQDPGQGLRLIYYSQIVNDFQKGDIAEGYSVSREKKESFPLTVTSAQKNPTAFYLCASSTTDRNTEAFFGQGTRLTVV.

The chain recombines TRBV2 with TRBJ1-6; no clear D gene. V was clipped by 6 bases and J by 5 bases, with 5 bases between them. The V gene's germline CDR1 is SNHLY and CDR2 FYNNEI. The CDR3 is 12 amino acids. The CDR3 DNA reads as TGTGCCAGCAGGCCGGATAATTCACCCCTCCACTTT. It encodes CASRPDNSPLHF.

This clone was observed once. The V gene is TRBV5-4, the J gene TRBJ1-4; a possible D gene is TRBD1 (6 bases). CDR1 and CDR2 (germline): SGHNT, YYREEE (reference sequence). This CDR3 region has 14 residues. V lost 4 bases to trimming and J lost 5 bases, with 12 bases between them. In DNA, the CDR3 is TGTGCCAGCAGCCCGGGACAATCAAATGAAAAACTGTTTTTT. It specifies CASSPGQSNEKLFF.

The rearrangement joins TRBV5-6 to TRBJ2-1, with D maybe TRBD2 (7 bases). Germline V gene lookup returns CDR1 SGHDT and CDR2 YYEEEE. Trimming shortened V by 5 bases and J by 7 bases, and 22 bases separated the two germline ends. The CDR3 covers 16 residues. For the CDR3, the DNA is TGTGCCAGCAGTTCCGAAGGGGGGGGCGATAATAATGAGCAGTTCTTC. It encodes CASSSEGGGDNNEQFF. The full variable domain, completed using reference TRBV5-6 and TRBJ2-1, is DAGVTQSPTHLIKTRGQQVTLRCSPKSGHDTVSWYQQALGQGPQFIFQYYEEEERQRGNFPDRFSGHQFPNYSSELNVNALLLGDSALYLCASSSEGGGDNNEQFFGPGTRLTVL.

The chain recombines TRBV6-5 with TRBJ1-2; D is unclear. Per the germline V gene, CDR1 is MNHEY and CDR2 is SVGAGI. The CDR3 is made up of 14 amino acids. The V gene lost 7 bases and the J gene lost 0 bases, with 12 bases spanning the gap. CDR3 in amino acids: CASNAGKANYGYTF. Written as DNA, the CDR3 is TGTGCCAGCAACGCAGGAAAAGCTAACTATGGCTACACCTTC.

J is TRBJ1-1 and V is TRBV3-1 (or the pseudogene TRBV3-2); possibly TRBD1 for D (6 bases). The V and J ends lost 3 bases and 5 bases respectively, with 10 bases between them. This CDR3 contains 13 residues. CDR1 is LGHDT, CDR2 YNNKEL, per germline (reference sequence). The CDR3 DNA sequence: TGTGCCAGCAGCCAGGGGGCGAGGACTGAAGCTTTCTTT. Amino acids: CASSQGARTEAFF.

The chain carries TRBV4-1 and TRBJ1-5; D ambiguous. CDR3 length: 17 residues. Germline-derived CDR1 and CDR2 are MGHRA and YSYEKL. V shed 1 base and J shed 5 bases, with 18 bases lying between them. The CDR3 region is CASSQVGGFDRHQPQHF. The CDR3 region has the DNA TGCGCCAGCAGCCAAGTAGGAGGGTTTGATAGGCATCAGCCCCAGCATTTT.

V is TRBV4-1 and J is TRBJ2-1, with 7 bases that match TRBD2. In germline, CDR1 is MGHRA, CDR2 YSYEKL. This CDR3 contains 15 residues. J lost 10 bases, V lost 3 bases, and 12 bases had no gene match. The CDR3 reads CASSQPGGLVWEQFF. In DNA form, the CDR3 reads TGCGCCAGCAGCCAGCCTGGCGGACTAGTATGGGAGCAGTTCTTC.

The chain is built from TRBV2 and TRBJ2-2; 7 bases line up with TRBD2. This CDR3 spans 15 amino acids. Trimming cost V 6 bases and J 5 bases; bases outside gene matches: 9. Germline loops: CDR1 SNHLY, CDR2 FYNNEI. CDR3 loop: CASREVAGTTGELFF. The CDR3 nucleotides read TGTGCCAGCAGGGAGGTAGCGGGCACGACCGGGGAGCTGTTTTTT.

The rearrangement uses TRBV6-2 or TRBV6-3 and TRBJ1-1, with a tentative D call TRBD1 (5 bases). With 5 bases removed from V and 0 bases from J, the gap between germline ends came to 10 bases. Germline CDR1 is MNHEY and CDR2 is SVGEGT. There are 14 residues in the CDR3. The CDR3 is CASSKRGVNTEAFF. The CDR3, as DNA: TGTGCCAGCAGTAAAAGGGGTGTGAACACTGAAGCTTTCTTT.

Note on this clone: At one end the junction does not follow the germline gene, possibly because of a read error. This chain uses TRBV9 with TRBJ2-2; TRBD2 agrees at 9 bases. The germline CDR1 and CDR2 sequences are SGDLS and YYNGEE. The CDR3 is 17 residues long. The CDR3 sequence: CASNVTLAGVDTGELFF. The CDR3 bases are TGTGCCAGCAACGTAACTTTAGCGGGGGTCGACACCGGGGAGCTGTTTTTT.

The table lists this clone with a count of one. The J gene is TRBJ2-7, the V gene TRBV4-1; the D gene is possibly TRBD2 (5 bases). V lost 2 bases and J 3 bases, leaving 11 bases between the germline ends. The CDR3 length is 14 residues. Germline V CDR1 and CDR2: MGHRA, YSYEKL. Here the CDR3 reads CASSQFGVLYEQYF. CDR3 nucleotide sequence: TGCGCCAGCAGCCAATTCGGGGTCCTCTACGAGCAGTACTTC.

This clone was found once. The rearrangement links TRBV15 to TRBJ2-7, with a tentative D call TRBD1 (5 bases). Trimming pared 4 bases from V and 4 bases from J, leaving 17 bases between. The CDR3 contains 15 residues. The V gene's germline CDR1 is LNHNV and CDR2 YYDKDF (reference sequence). CDR3 nucleotides: TGTGCCACCAGCAAGTTTGGGGCAGGGCCGTACGAGCAGTACTTC. Its translation is CATSKFGAGPYEQYF. The variable domain in full, completed from reference TRBV15 and TRBJ2-7, reads DAMVIQNPRYQVTQFGKPVTLSCSQTLNHNVMYWYQQKSSQAPKLLFHYYDKDFNNEADTPDNFQSRRPNTSFCFLDIRSPGLGDTAMYLCATSKFGAGPYEQYFGPGTRLTVT.

The table lists this clone with a few counts. The chain links TRBV5-6 to TRBJ2-7; 7 bases fit TRBD2. This CDR3 region has 13 residues. V was pared by 0 bases and J by 6 bases, with 3 bases of the junction left unmatched. Germline V gene lookup returns CDR1 SGHDT and CDR2 YYEEEE. The CDR3 here is CASSLGGRAEQYF. The CDR3 region has the DNA TGTGCCAGCAGCTTGGGTGGGAGGGCCGAGCAGTACTTC.